This note documents a single T cell receptor (beta chain) sequence. The table came from immunoSEQ multiplex PCR; TCRdb's copy has only in-frame clones and leaves some out. The top ten clones hold about 4.4% of a sample with fewer than 500,000 clones, about nine tenths of them seen once. This sample was included in a study of Ad26.COV2.S vaccination and SARS-CoV-2 variants. As for treatment: roughly 18 received Ad26.COV2.S at low or high dose, single or two shots; roughly five received placebo; per-sample allocation not given. The samples date from day 63 after the first vaccine or placebo injection. This TCR came from a person between 18 and 65 years old who received the Ad26.COV2.S COVID-19 vaccine or a placebo. Sample: peripheral blood, taken in a trial of Ad26.COV2.S vaccine versus placebo.

The CDR3 coding sequence is TGTGCCAGCAGCTTGTGGGGGGCGAGGACGACCCAAGCTTTCTTT. Amino acids: CASSLWGARTTQAFF. This chain connects TRBV5-4 to TRBJ1-1, with D possibly being TRBD1 (6 bases). V lost 1 base and J lost 9, with 19 bases in between. In germline, CDR1 is SGHNT, CDR2 YYREEE (reference sequence). The CDR3 totals 15 residues.